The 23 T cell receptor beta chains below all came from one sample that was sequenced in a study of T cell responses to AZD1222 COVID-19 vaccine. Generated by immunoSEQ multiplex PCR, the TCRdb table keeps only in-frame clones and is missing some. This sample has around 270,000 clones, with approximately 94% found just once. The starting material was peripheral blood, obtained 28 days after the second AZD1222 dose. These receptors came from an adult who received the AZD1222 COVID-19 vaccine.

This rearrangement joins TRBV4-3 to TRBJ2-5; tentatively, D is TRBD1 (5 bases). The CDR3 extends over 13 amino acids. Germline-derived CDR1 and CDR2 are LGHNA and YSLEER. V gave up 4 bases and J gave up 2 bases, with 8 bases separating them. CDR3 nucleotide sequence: TGCGCCAGCAGCCTCAGACAGCAAGAGACCCAGTACTTC. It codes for CASSLRQQETQYF.

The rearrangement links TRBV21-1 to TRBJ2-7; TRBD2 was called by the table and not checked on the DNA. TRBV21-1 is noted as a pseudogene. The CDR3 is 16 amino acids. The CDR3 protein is CATRRTSGRGPYEQYF. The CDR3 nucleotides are TGTGCCACCCGCCGAACTAGCGGGAGGGGCCCTTACGAGCAGTACTTC.

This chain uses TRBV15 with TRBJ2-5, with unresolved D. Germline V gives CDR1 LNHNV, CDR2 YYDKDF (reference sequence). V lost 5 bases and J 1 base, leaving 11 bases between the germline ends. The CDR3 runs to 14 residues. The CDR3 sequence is CATSPRAAQETQYF. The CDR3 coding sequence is TGTGCCACCAGCCCCCGCGCGGCCCAAGAGACCCAGTACTTC.

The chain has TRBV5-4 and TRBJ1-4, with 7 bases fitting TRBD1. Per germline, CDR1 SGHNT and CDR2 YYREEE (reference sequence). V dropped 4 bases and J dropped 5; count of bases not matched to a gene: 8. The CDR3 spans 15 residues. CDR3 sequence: CASSPQTGRNEKLFF. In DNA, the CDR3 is TGTGCCAGCAGCCCCCAGACAGGGCGAAATGAAAAACTGTTTTTT.

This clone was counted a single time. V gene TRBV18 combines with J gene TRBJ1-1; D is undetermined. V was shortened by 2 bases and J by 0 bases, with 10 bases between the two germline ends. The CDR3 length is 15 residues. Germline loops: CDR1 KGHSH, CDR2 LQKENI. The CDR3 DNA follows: TGTGCCAGCTCACCAGAAGAGACGGTGAACACTGAAGCTTTCTTT. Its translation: CASSPEETVNTEAFF.

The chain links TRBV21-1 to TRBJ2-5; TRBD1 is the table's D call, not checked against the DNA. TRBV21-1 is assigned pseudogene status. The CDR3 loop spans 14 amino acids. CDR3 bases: TGTGCCAGCAGCACCCCGACAGGGGAGGAGACCCAGTACTTC. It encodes CASSTPTGEETQYF.

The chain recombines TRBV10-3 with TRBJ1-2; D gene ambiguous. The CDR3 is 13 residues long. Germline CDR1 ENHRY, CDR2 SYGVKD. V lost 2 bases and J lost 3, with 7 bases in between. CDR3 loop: CAISEEGYYGYTF. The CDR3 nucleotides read TGTGCCATCAGTGAGGAGGGATACTATGGCTACACCTTC.

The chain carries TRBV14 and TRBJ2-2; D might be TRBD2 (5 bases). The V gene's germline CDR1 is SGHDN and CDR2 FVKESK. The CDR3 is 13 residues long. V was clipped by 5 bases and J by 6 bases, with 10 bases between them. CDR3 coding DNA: TGTGCCAGCAGCAAACTAGGTCCCGGGGAGCTGTTTTTT. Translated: CASSKLGPGELFF.

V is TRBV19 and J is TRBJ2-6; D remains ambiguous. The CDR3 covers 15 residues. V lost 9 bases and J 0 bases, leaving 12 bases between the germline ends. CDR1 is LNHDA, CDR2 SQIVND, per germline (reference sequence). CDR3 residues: CASLEWGSGANVLTF. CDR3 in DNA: TGTGCCAGCCTCGAATGGGGCTCTGGGGCCAACGTCCTGACTTTC.

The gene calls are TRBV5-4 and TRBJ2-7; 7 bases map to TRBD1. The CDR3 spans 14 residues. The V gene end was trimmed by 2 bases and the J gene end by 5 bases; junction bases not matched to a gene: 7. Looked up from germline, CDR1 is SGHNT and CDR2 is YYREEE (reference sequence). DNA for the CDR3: TGTGCCAGCAGCTTCAGACAGGGACAAGACGAGCAGTACTTC. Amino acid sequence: CASSFRQGQDEQYF.

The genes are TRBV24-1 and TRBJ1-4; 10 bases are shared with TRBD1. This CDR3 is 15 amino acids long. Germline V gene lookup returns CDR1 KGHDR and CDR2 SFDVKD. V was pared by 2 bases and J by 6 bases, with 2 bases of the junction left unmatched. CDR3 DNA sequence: TGTGCCACCAGTGATTCCGGGACAGGGGATGAAAAACTGTTTTTT. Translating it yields CATSDSGTGDEKLFF.

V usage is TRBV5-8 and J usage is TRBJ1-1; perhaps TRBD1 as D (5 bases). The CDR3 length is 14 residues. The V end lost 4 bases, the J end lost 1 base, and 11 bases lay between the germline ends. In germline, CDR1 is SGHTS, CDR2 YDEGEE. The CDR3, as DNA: TGTGCCAGCAGCACCCCGGGGGGGAACACTGAAGCTTTCTTT. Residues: CASSTPGGNTEAFF.

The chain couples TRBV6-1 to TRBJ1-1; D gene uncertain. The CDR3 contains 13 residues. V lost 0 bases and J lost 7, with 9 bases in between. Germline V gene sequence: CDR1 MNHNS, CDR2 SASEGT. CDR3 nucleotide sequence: TGTGCCAGCAGTGAAGCCGGGAGAGGTGAAGCTTTCTTT. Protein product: CASSEAGRGEAFF.

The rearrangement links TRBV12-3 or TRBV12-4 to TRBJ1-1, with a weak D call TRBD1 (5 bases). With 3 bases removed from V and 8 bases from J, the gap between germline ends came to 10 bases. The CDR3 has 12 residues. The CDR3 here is CASSFGTPEAFF. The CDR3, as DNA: TGTGCCAGCAGTTTTGGGACCCCCGAAGCTTTCTTT.

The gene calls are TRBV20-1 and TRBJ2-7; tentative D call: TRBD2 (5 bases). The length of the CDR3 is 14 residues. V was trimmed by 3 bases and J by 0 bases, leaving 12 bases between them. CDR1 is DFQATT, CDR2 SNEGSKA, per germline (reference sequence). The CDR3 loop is CSASREYSSYEQYF. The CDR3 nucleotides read TGCAGTGCTAGTCGGGAATATAGCTCCTACGAGCAGTACTTC.

CDR3 loop: CASSIVRTGQRRPQHF. CDR3 DNA sequence: TGTGCCAGTAGTATAGTCAGGACAGGTCAAAGGCGGCCCCAGCATTTT. This sequence joins TRBV19 and TRBJ1-5, with 7 bases that match TRBD1. The CDR3 spans 16 residues. Trimming cost V 1 base and J 9 bases; bases outside gene matches: 12. CDR1 and CDR2 (germline): LNHDA, SQIVND (reference sequence).

The CDR3, as DNA: TGTGCCACCAGTGATGGGCGGACAGGGGGCGAGGAGACCCAGTACTTC. It encodes CATSDGRTGGEETQYF. The chain joins TRBV24-1 to TRBJ2-5, with 11 bases lining up with TRBD1. The germline gives CDR1 KGHDR, CDR2 SFDVKD. V lost 3 bases to trimming and J lost 5 bases; unmatched junction nucleotides: 7. This CDR3 contains 16 residues.

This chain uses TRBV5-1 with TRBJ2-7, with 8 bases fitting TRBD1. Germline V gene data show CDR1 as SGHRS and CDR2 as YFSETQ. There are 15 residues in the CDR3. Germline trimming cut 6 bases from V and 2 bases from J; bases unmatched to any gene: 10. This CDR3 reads CASTPRDRGTYEQYF. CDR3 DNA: TGCGCCAGCACCCCCCGCGACAGGGGTACCTACGAGCAGTACTTC.

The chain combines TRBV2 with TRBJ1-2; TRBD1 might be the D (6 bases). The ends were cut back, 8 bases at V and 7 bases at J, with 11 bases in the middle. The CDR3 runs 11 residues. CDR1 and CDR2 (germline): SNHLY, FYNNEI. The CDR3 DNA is TGTGCCAGCGCGCAGGGGTTTGGCTACACCTTC. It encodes CASAQGFGYTF.

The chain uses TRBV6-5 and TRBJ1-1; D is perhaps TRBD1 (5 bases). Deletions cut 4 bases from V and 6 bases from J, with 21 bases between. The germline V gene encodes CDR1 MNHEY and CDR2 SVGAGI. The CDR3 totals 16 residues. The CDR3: CASSSIGAWTQAEAFF. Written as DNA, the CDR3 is TGTGCCAGCAGTTCTATCGGGGCCTGGACCCAGGCTGAAGCTTTCTTT.

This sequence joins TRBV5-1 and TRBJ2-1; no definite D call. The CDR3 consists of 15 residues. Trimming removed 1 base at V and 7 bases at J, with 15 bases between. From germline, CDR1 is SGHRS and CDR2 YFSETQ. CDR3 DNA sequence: TGCGCCAGCAGCTTGAGGCTACCAGTTGTGAATGAGCAGTTCTTC. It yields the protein CASSLRLPVVNEQFF.

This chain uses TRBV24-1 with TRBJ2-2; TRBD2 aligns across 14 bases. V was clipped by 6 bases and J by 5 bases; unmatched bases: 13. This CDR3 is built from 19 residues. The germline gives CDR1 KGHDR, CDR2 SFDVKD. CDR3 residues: CATSTWGLAGATRTGELFF. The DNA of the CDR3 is TGTGCCACCAGTACCTGGGGACTAGCGGGAGCCACGAGGACCGGGGAGCTGTTTTTT.

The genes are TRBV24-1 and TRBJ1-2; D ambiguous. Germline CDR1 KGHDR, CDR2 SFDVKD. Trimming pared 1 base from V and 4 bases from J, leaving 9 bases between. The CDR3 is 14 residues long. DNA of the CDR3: TGTGCCACCAGTGATTTCCCCGGTTCCTATGGCTACACCTTC. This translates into CATSDFPGSYGYTF.